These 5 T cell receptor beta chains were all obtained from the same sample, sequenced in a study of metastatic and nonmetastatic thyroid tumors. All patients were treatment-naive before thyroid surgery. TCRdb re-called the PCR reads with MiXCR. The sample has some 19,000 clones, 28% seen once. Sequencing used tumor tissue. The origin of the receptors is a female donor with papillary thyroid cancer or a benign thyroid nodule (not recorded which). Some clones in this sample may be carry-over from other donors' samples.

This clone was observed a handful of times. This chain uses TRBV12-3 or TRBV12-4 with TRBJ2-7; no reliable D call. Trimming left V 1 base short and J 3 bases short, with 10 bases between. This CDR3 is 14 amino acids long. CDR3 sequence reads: CASSLGVLDYEQYF. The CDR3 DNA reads TGTGCCAGCAGTTTAGGGGTCCTCGACTACGAGCAGTACTTC.

The CDR3 protein is CASIGDGNQPQHF. In DNA, the CDR3 is TGTGCCAGCATTGGGGATGGCAATCAGCCCCAGCATTTT. This chain uses TRBV28 with TRBJ1-5; D unresolved. This CDR3 has 13 amino acids. Germline V lookup: CDR1 MDHEN, CDR2 SYDVKM. The V end lost 7 bases, the J end lost 2 bases, and 9 bases lay between the germline ends.

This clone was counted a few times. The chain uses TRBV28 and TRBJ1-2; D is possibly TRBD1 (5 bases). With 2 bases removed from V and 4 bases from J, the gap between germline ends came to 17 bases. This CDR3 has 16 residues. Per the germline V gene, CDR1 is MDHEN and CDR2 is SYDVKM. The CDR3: CASSLRTGPALYGYTF. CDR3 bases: TGTGCCAGCAGTTTAAGAACAGGACCCGCCCTCTATGGCTACACCTTC.

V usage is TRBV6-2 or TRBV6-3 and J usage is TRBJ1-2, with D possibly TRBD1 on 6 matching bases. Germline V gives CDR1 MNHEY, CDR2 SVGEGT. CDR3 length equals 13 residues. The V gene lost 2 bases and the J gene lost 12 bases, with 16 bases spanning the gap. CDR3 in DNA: TGTGCCAGCAGTTACGGGGGCCCGTATGGTCACACCTTC. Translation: CASSYGGPYGHTF.

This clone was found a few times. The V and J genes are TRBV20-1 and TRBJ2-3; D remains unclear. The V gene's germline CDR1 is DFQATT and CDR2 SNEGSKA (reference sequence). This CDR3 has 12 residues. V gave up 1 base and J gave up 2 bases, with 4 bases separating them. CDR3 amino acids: CSARGHTDTQYF. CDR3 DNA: TGCAGTGCTAGAGGGCACACAGATACGCAGTATTTT.